This T cell receptor (beta chain) was profiled in a study of blood T cell repertoires in COVID-19. About the research overall: Samples representing acute and convalescent COVID-19 were sourced from the United States, Italy and Spain.

Assay: immunoSEQ multiplex PCR; the TCRdb copy retains only in-frame clones and omits some. The sample holds 250,000 to 300,000 clones; around 84% are singletons and the top ten take approximately 4%. Deletions cut 0 bases from V and 4 bases from J, with 13 bases between. This CDR3 is built from 15 residues. Germline V CDR1 and CDR2: SGDLS, YYNGEE. The genes are TRBV9 and TRBJ1-2; D is ambiguous. The sequence derives from a man between 25 and 39 years old with acute COVID-19. The specimen was PBMCs or T cells enriched from blood (not recorded which). The CDR3 DNA sequence: TGTGCCAGCAGCGTAGATCCGGAGGCCGGCTATGGCTACACCTTC. Translating gives CASSVDPEAGYGYTF.